The rows below give T cell receptor beta chains drawn from one sample of a study of T cell changes during pregnancy in multiple sclerosis. Produced via immunoSEQ multiplex PCR; TCRdb's table is partial and in-frame only. The table records about 110,000 clones, about nine tenths of them present only once. Sequenced material: peripheral blood, taken in the third trimester of pregnancy. The source of these receptors is a female donor in good health, enrolled as a control in a pregnancy study. CDR3s include the opening cysteine and the closing phenylalanine or tryptophan. D genes are given only for firm matches. Not every row has a clone size; where given, it reads once, few, many or a size class.

j_call d_call clone_size v_call cdr3_aa cdr3_nt
TRBJ2-1 . . TRBV30 CAWRWSSYNEQFF TGTGCCTGGAGGTGGAGCTCCTACAATGAGCAGTTCTTC
TRBJ1-1 . . TRBV7-9 CASSSLGRLSTEAFF TGTGCCAGCAGCTCACTAGGACGGTTGAGCACTGAAGCTTTCTTT
TRBJ2-7 TRBD2 . TRBV11-3 CASSLYSSGGRRSYEQYF TGTGCCAGCAGCTTGTATAGTAGCGGGGGCCGGAGATCCTACGAGCAGTACTTC
TRBJ1-6 . once TRBV7-6 CASSLARAYNSPLHF TGTGCCAGCAGCTTAGCCAGGGCCTATAATTCACCCCTCCACTTT
TRBJ1-6 TRBD1 . TRBV2 CASSADREVLGSPLHF TGTGCCAGCAGCGCGGACAGGGAGGTCTTGGGTTCACCCCTCCACTTT
TRBJ2-7 TRBD1 . TRBV6-6 CASSARQGTNYEQYF TGTGCCAGCAGTGCCCGACAGGGAACCAACTACGAGCAGTACTTC
TRBJ2-5 TRBD1 . TRBV6-5 CASSWDRDLVETQYF TGTGCCAGCAGTTGGGACAGGGATCTTGTCGAGACCCAGTACTTC
TRBJ2-7 . . TRBV6-5 CASSYLGQSAAYEQYF TGTGCCAGCAGTTACTTAGGACAGTCCGCTGCGTACGAGCAGTACTTC
TRBJ1-2 TRBD1 . TRBV27 CASSLSPQGAGLYGYTF TGTGCCAGCAGTTTGTCCCCCCAGGGGGCGGGCCTCTATGGCTACACCTTC
TRBJ1-1 . . TRBV6-4 CASSPNFGRGAEAFF TGTGCCAGCAGTCCGAACTTCGGGAGGGGGGCTGAAGCTTTCTTT